The 27 T cell receptor beta chains listed next were all sequenced from one sample in a study of tumour-infiltrating T cells in Burkitt lymphoma. The assay was immunoSEQ multiplex PCR, and TCRdb's table has in-frame clones only and misses some. This table holds a few thousand clones, more than 65% found once. Sequenced sample: tumor tissue. The receptors were gathered from a human donor with diffuse large B-cell lymphoma.

In nucleotides, the CDR3 is TGTGCCAGCAGCTTGGGGGACAATCAGCCCCAGCATTTT. The encoded protein is CASSLGDNQPQHF. The chain links TRBV5-6 to TRBJ1-5; D not certain. The CDR3 has 13 residues. Germline loops: CDR1 SGHDT, CDR2 YYEEEE. Trimming took off 0 bases at V and 3 bases at J, with 4 bases between the two ends.

This clone appeared a single time. V is TRBV7-2 and J is TRBJ2-2; weak D call: TRBD1 (7 bases). Germline values: CDR1 SGHTA, CDR2 FQGNSA. This CDR3 comprises 17 residues. The ends were cut back, 1 base at V and 4 bases at J, with 16 bases in the middle. CDR3 sequence (DNA): TGTGCCAGCAGCTTAGGAATCGGGCAGGGGGGCACCGGGGAGCTGTTTTTT. Its protein product is CASSLGIGQGGTGELFF.

V is TRBV19 and J is TRBJ2-3; D remains ambiguous. The ends were cut back, 0 bases at V and 2 bases at J, with 12 bases in the middle. Per the germline V gene, CDR1 is LNHDA and CDR2 is SQIVND (reference sequence). This CDR3 has 16 amino acids. CDR3 region: CASSIEAQLPTDTQYF. The CDR3 nucleotides are TGTGCCAGTAGTATAGAGGCACAGCTACCCACAGATACGCAGTATTTT. The full variable domain, its missing parts supplied by reference TRBV19 and TRBJ2-3, is DGGITQSPKYLFRKEGQNVTLSCEQNLNHDAMYWYRQDPGQGLRLIYYSQIVNDFQKGDIAEGYSVSREKKESFPLTVTSAQKNPTAFYLCASSIEAQLPTDTQYFGPGTRLTVL.

The chain combines TRBV6-1 with TRBJ2-2; the D call may be TRBD1 or TRBD2 (6 bases each). CDR3 length equals 15 residues. Germline V gives CDR1 MNHNS, CDR2 SASEGT. V was shortened by 7 bases and J by 0 bases, with 12 bases between the two germline ends. The CDR3 protein is CASTRGGSNTGELFF. The CDR3 DNA reads TGTGCCAGCACTAGAGGGGGGTCGAACACCGGGGAGCTGTTTTTT.

This clone was counted between two and nine times. The J gene is TRBJ1-2, the V gene TRBV7-9; D not certain. Trimming took off 0 bases at V and 0 bases at J, with 14 bases between the two ends. Looked up from germline, CDR1 is SEHNR and CDR2 is FQNEAQ (reference sequence). This CDR3 spans 17 amino acids. The chain's CDR3 is CASSLARNKKANYGYTF. The DNA for the CDR3 is TGTGCCAGCAGCTTAGCCAGGAATAAAAAAGCTAACTATGGCTACACCTTC.

The table lists this clone with a few counts. This chain links TRBV2 with TRBJ2-5; 14 nucleotides align to TRBD2. Germline values: CDR1 SNHLY, CDR2 FYNNEI. After removal of 8 bases from V and 4 bases from J, the junction contained 6 bases not matched to a gene. CDR3 length equals 15 residues. CDR3 nucleotide sequence: TGTGCCAGCTCCGGGACTAGCGGGGGAGGAGAGACCCAGTACTTC. This codes for CASSGTSGGGETQYF.

The chain carries TRBV7-9 and TRBJ1-1; the D is unclear. Germline V gives CDR1 SEHNR, CDR2 FQNEAQ (reference sequence). V gave up 0 bases and J gave up 4 bases, with 15 bases separating them. The length of the CDR3 is 16 residues. The CDR3 region is CASSLAERTLGTEAFF. The CDR3 DNA reads as TGTGCCAGCAGCTTAGCGGAGCGGACCCTGGGCACTGAAGCTTTCTTT.

The genes are TRBV29-1 and TRBJ2-2, with D perhaps TRBD2 (6 bases). This CDR3 is built from 13 residues. Per germline, CDR1 SQVTM and CDR2 ANQGSEA. Trimming took off 6 bases at V and 6 bases at J, with 14 bases between the two ends. CDR3 bases: TGCAGCGTCCGCCTAACTAGCTCCGGGGAGCTGTTTTTT. As protein: CSVRLTSSGELFF.

J is TRBJ2-7 and V is TRBV7-6; D not resolved. The CDR3 spans 13 residues. Germline V gene data show CDR1 as SGHVS and CDR2 as FNYEAQ. V lost 0 bases to trimming and J lost 6 bases, with 9 bases between them. CDR3 sequence (DNA): TGTGCCAGCAGCTTAGCGGTCCGCGCCGAGCAGTACTTC. This translates into CASSLAVRAEQYF.

The rearrangement links TRBV5-4 to TRBJ2-7; D remains ambiguous. Trimming shortened V by 4 bases and J by 1 base, and 15 bases separated the two germline ends. The CDR3 runs 15 residues. Germline-derived CDR1 and CDR2 are SGHNT and YYREEE (reference sequence). CDR3 sequence (DNA): TGTGCCAGCAGCCGTGACGTTGGGTTATCCTACGAGCAGTACTTC. Protein: CASSRDVGLSYEQYF.

V is TRBV6-4 and J is TRBJ2-7; D remains ambiguous. The germline V and J ends were trimmed by 4 bases and 2 bases, with 12 bases remaining between them. This CDR3 contains 14 residues. Germline CDR1 MRHNA, CDR2 SNTAGT. CDR3 residues: CASSVTGLPYEQYF. The CDR3 DNA reads TGTGCCAGCAGTGTTACGGGTCTTCCCTACGAGCAGTACTTC.

The chain has TRBV7-8 and TRBJ1-2; D gene uncertain. CDR3 length: 12 residues. V dropped 5 bases and J dropped 6 bases, with 10 bases sitting between them. Germline V gene data show CDR1 as SGHVS and CDR2 as FQNEAQ. The CDR3: CASSPGSDGYTF. The CDR3 bases are TGTGCCAGCAGCCCAGGTTCGGATGGCTACACCTTC.

This clone was observed a few times. Additional DNA sequences in this sample encode the identical CDR3. This chain links TRBV7-8 with TRBJ1-1; 9 bases are a match to TRBD1. CDR1 and CDR2 from the germline V gene are SGHVS and FQNEAQ. The CDR3 contains 15 residues. J gave up 10 bases and V 4 bases, and 13 bases lay outside the gene matches. The CDR3 DNA reads as TGTGCCAGCAGCTCGCCCGGGACAGGGTCCCCTGTAGCTTTCTTT. This gives the protein CASSSPGTGSPVAFF. Drawing the rest from reference TRBV7-8 and TRBJ1-1, the complete variable domain is GAGVSQSPRYKVAKRGQDVALRCDPISGHVSLFWYQQALGQGPEFLTYFQNEAQLDKSGLPSDRFFAERPEGSVSTLKIQRTQQEDSAVYLCASSSPGTGSPVAFFGQGTRLTVV.

This rearrangement joins TRBV15 to TRBJ1-2, with 12 bases lining up with TRBD1. Germline trimming cut 5 bases from V and 2 bases from J; bases unmatched to any gene: 3. This CDR3 has 15 amino acids. Germline CDR1 LNHNV, CDR2 YYDKDF (reference sequence). The CDR3 DNA is TGTGCCACCAGCGCCGGGACAGGGGGCAACTATGGCTACACCTTC. This translates into CATSAGTGGNYGYTF.

This clone was counted a few times. The chain has TRBV7-9 and TRBJ2-2; no firm D call. The CDR3 is 14 amino acids. Germline CDR1 SEHNR, CDR2 FQNEAQ (reference sequence). Trimming removed 3 bases at V and 2 bases at J, with 7 bases between. Here the CDR3 DNA reads TGTGCCAGCAGCTTCCGAGGCAACACCGGGGAGCTGTTTTTT. Protein sequence: CASSFRGNTGELFF.

This clone was picked up one time. J is TRBJ1-5 and V is TRBV6-1; D not resolved. Germline V gene data show CDR1 as MNHNS and CDR2 as SASEGT. V was clipped by 0 bases and J by 11 bases, with 11 bases between them. The CDR3 spans 13 residues. The CDR3 reads CASSEAGRRTQHF. Written as DNA, the CDR3 is TGTGCCAGCAGTGAAGCAGGGAGAAGGACCCAGCATTTT.

The chain recombines TRBV11-2 with TRBJ2-6; D gene unclear. Germline V gives CDR1 SGHAT, CDR2 FQNNGV. CDR3 length equals 14 residues. V lost 3 bases and J lost 0, with 3 bases in between. CDR3 in amino acids: CASSFSSGANVLTF. CDR3 nucleotide sequence: TGTGCCAGCAGCTTCAGCTCTGGGGCCAACGTCCTGACTTTC. Full variable domain (outside the CDR3, taken from reference TRBV11-2 and TRBJ2-6): EAGVAQSPRYKIIEKRQSVAFWCNPISGHATLYWYQQILGQGPKLLIQFQNNGVVDDSQLPKDRFSAERLKGVDSTLKIQPAKLEDSAVYLCASSFSSGANVLTFGAGSRLTVL.

This clone was seen only a few times. CDR3 DNA: TGTGCCAGCAGTCAGGACTGGAAGCACACTGAAGCTTTCTTT. This codes for CASSQDWKHTEAFF. The rearrangement joins TRBV6-1 to TRBJ1-1; no clear D. Germline values: CDR1 MNHNS, CDR2 SASEGT. The CDR3 totals 14 residues. The V gene lost 5 bases and the J gene lost 3 bases, with 13 bases spanning the gap.

CDR3 nucleotides: TGTGCCAGCCAGGGCCCAGATACGCAGTATTTT. The encoded protein is CASQGPDTQYF. J is TRBJ2-3 and V is TRBV11-2, with a tentative D call TRBD1 (5 bases). The germline V and J ends were trimmed by 8 bases and 4 bases, with 7 bases remaining between them. The CDR3 contains 11 residues. Germline V gene lookup returns CDR1 SGHAT and CDR2 FQNNGV.

Details on this clone: The sample holds other DNA sequences that translate to the same CDR3. J is TRBJ2-7 and V is TRBV9, with a weak D call TRBD1 (6 bases). Germline CDR1 SGDLS, CDR2 YYNGEE. Trimming pared 0 bases from V and 1 base from J, leaving 11 bases between. This CDR3 spans 15 amino acids. The CDR3 DNA sequence: TGTGCCAGCAGCGTAGGAACAGGGATTTCCTACGAGCAGTACTTC. Its translation is CASSVGTGISYEQYF.

This sequence joins TRBV5-6 and TRBJ2-2; a possible D gene is TRBD1 (6 bases). CDR1 is SGHDT, CDR2 YYEEEE, per germline. V gave up 4 bases and J gave up 0 bases, with 13 bases separating them. This CDR3 region has 16 residues. The CDR3 nucleotides read TGTGCCAGCAGCACCTCGGGACACCCGAACACCGGGGAGCTGTTTTTT. Its translation is CASSTSGHPNTGELFF.

This chain uses TRBV7-2 with TRBJ1-2, with 10 positions matching TRBD1. V shed 5 bases and J 4 bases; nucleotides not matched to a gene: 19. The germline V gene has CDR1 SGHTA and CDR2 FQGNSA. The CDR3 spans 19 residues. The CDR3 nucleotides are TGTGCCAGCAGCCCAATGGGGATGATCGGGGACAGGGGACTCTATGGCTACACCTTC. Protein sequence: CASSPMGMIGDRGLYGYTF.

A single count supports this clone. V gene TRBV30 combines with J gene TRBJ1-5, with a possible D match to TRBD1 (6 bases). The germline V and J ends were trimmed by 5 bases and 1 base, with 12 bases remaining between them. The CDR3 is made up of 14 amino acids. The germline V gene encodes CDR1 GTSNPN and CDR2 SVGIG (reference sequence). The CDR3 nucleotides are TGTGCCTGGTCCAGGGGAACGAGCAATCAGCCCCAGCATTTT. Translating it yields CAWSRGTSNQPQHF.

The J gene is TRBJ1-5, the V gene TRBV6-6, with a weak D call TRBD1 (5 bases). Germline V gene data show CDR1 as MNHNY and CDR2 as SVGAGI (reference sequence). This CDR3 has 14 residues. Trimming removed 4 bases from V and 2 bases from J, with 9 bases in between. In nucleotides, the CDR3 is TGTGCCAGCAGTTCCCAGGGCCGCAATCAGCCCCAGCATTTT. Residues: CASSSQGRNQPQHF.

This chain links TRBV5-5 with TRBJ1-2; a possible D gene is TRBD1 (6 bases). CDR3 length equals 14 residues. The V end lost 0 bases, the J end lost 3 bases, and 9 bases lay between the germline ends. Germline V gene data show CDR1 as SGHKS and CDR2 as YYEKEE (reference sequence). In DNA, the CDR3 is TGTGCCAGCAGCTTGGCGGACAGCTACTATGGCTACACCTTC. Translated: CASSLADSYYGYTF.

This chain connects TRBV30 to TRBJ1-1; D gene ambiguous. The V gene lost 1 base and the J gene lost 2 bases, with 8 bases spanning the gap. Germline values: CDR1 GTSNPN, CDR2 SVGIG (reference sequence). CDR3 length: 13 residues. This CDR3 reads CAWSAQVNTEAFF. CDR3 bases: TGTGCCTGGAGTGCCCAGGTTAACACTGAAGCTTTCTTT.

The rearrangement links TRBV15 to TRBJ1-4; the D is unclear. Deletions cut 5 bases from V and 5 bases from J, with 6 bases between. Germline values: CDR1 LNHNV, CDR2 YYDKDF (reference sequence). The CDR3 runs to 12 residues. CDR3 bases: TGTGCCACCAGCGGGCAGAATGAAAAACTGTTTTTT. Residues: CATSGQNEKLFF.